The T cell receptor beta chain under discussion was sequenced for a study of identical twins. After template switching added a universal primer site, the resulting cDNA carried unique molecular identifiers. TCRdb used MiXCR to reprocess the 5' RACE reads, holding one entry per CDR3 protein. The sample lists 1.5 million or so distinct CDR3 sequences, 32% occurring once. General study results and limits: Weaker excess twin sharing was seen among beta out-of-frame sequences. A cross-sectional statistical analysis, not follow-up of the same donors, supported the conclusions. Excess low generation probability was seen in twin-shared out-of-frame alpha sequences.

Germline V CDR1 and CDR2: SGHTA, FQGNSA. This CDR3 has 12 amino acids. Regarding this clonotype: Its cognate antigen is unknown. A read error may be the cause here, since a much bigger clone is one base away.

J is TRBJ2-7 and V is TRBV7-2, with a weak D call TRBD1 (6 bases). The J call may be incorrect, as the DNA end agrees better with TRBJ2-4. The sample taken for sequencing was cord blood. This clonotype originated in a newborn girl in good health. CDR3 sequence (DNA): TGTGCCAGCGGCTTAACAGGGAACATTCAGTACTTC. Protein sequence: CASGLTGNIQYF.